Presented here are 23 T cell receptor beta chains from one specimen sequenced in a study of T cells in narcolepsy. Assay: immunoSEQ multiplex PCR; the TCRdb copy retains only in-frame clones and omits some. The profile shows fewer than 30,000 clones, about 85% of them singletons. Specimen: CD45RA- memory CD4+ T cells from PBMCs. These receptors were taken from a human donor with narcolepsy.

The J gene is TRBJ1-5, the V gene TRBV28, with 8 bases aligning to TRBD1. The length of the CDR3 is 17 residues. The germline gives CDR1 MDHEN, CDR2 SYDVKM. V trimming: 7 bases; J trimming: 1 base; junction bases outside the gene matches: 12. CDR3 residues: CASNYPPRGPSNQPQHF. The CDR3 coding sequence is TGTGCCAGCAACTACCCGCCCAGGGGGCCGAGCAATCAGCCCCAGCATTTT.

The rearrangement joins TRBV28 to TRBJ1-2, with a weak D call TRBD1 (5 bases). Trimming shortened V by 6 bases and J by 8 bases, and 16 bases separated the two germline ends. The germline CDR1 and CDR2 sequences are MDHEN and SYDVKM. The CDR3 has 13 amino acids. The CDR3 DNA reads as TGTGCCAGCAGAGGGGCCGTCCCTATGGGCTACACCTTC. As protein: CASRGAVPMGYTF.

The CDR3 protein is CAWIEGGTGNTIYF. CDR3 in DNA: TGTGCCTGGATAGAAGGAGGAACTGGAAACACCATATATTTT. J is TRBJ1-3 and V is TRBV30; no clear D. This CDR3 contains 14 residues. The germline V gene encodes CDR1 GTSNPN and CDR2 SVGIG (reference sequence). V was cut by 4 bases and J by 2 bases, with 12 bases left in between. Using reference TRBV30 and TRBJ1-3 for the parts outside the CDR3, the full variable domain is SQTIHQWPATLVQPVGSPLSLECTVEGTSNPNLYWYRQAAGRGLQLLFYSVGIGQISSEVPQNLSASRPQDRQFILSSKKLLLSDSGFYLCAWIEGGTGNTIYFGEGSWLTVV.

The V call is TRBV11-1, the J call TRBJ1-6, with D unresolved. Germline lookup yields CDR1 SGHAT and CDR2 FQDESV (reference sequence). Trimming took off 5 bases at V and 10 bases at J, with 12 bases between the two ends. The CDR3 extends over 13 amino acids. DNA of the CDR3: TGTGCCAGCAGCCGAACAGCGGGATCACCCCTCCACTTT. Its translation is CASSRTAGSPLHF.

The rearrangement uses TRBV5-1 and TRBJ1-1; D is possibly TRBD1 (5 bases). Germline V gene sequence: CDR1 SGHRS, CDR2 YFSETQ. The CDR3 has 17 amino acids. V lost 0 bases and J 7 bases, leaving 22 bases between the germline ends. CDR3 protein: CASSLDGGASLASEAFF. For the CDR3, the DNA is TGCGCCAGCAGCTTGGACGGGGGTGCAAGCTTAGCCAGTGAAGCTTTCTTT.

This clone appeared a single time. A read error may account for a junction end that differs from germline. The V call is TRBV6-1, the J call TRBJ2-1; 9 positions match TRBD2. The length of the CDR3 is 15 residues. Germline lookup yields CDR1 MNHNS and CDR2 SASEGT. Here the CDR3 reads CASGEVAGVKIVQFF. CDR3 coding DNA: TGTGCCAGCGGTGAAGTAGCGGGAGTTAAGATAGTGCAGTTCTTC.

Here the CDR3 reads CASSLDRGGFQPQHF. The CDR3 nucleotides are TGTGCCAGCAGTCTGGACAGGGGAGGGTTTCAGCCCCAGCATTTT. V gene TRBV6-1 combines with J gene TRBJ1-5; TRBD1 agrees at 9 bases. The CDR3 consists of 15 residues. Losses at the gene ends were 5 bases for V and 6 bases for J; bases not matched to a gene: 8. Germline V gene data show CDR1 as MNHNS and CDR2 as SASEGT.

Points on this clone: An end of the junction differs from the germline gene, which may be a read error. The chain has TRBV5-4 and TRBJ1-2; 10 bases are shared with TRBD1. Looked up from germline, CDR1 is SGHNT and CDR2 is YYREEE (reference sequence). This CDR3 is 17 amino acids long. CDR3: CASSPQTGTGEYYGHTF. In DNA, the CDR3 is TGTGCCAGCAGCCCTCAAACCGGGACAGGGGAGTACTATGGCCACACCTTC.

The genes are TRBV7-9 and TRBJ2-7; 8 bases match TRBD1. Germline trimming cut 1 base from V and 2 bases from J; bases unmatched to any gene: 4. From germline, CDR1 is SEHNR and CDR2 FQNEAQ (reference sequence). The CDR3 extends over 15 amino acids. In nucleotides, the CDR3 is TGTGCCAGCAGCTTAGGGGGACAGGTTACCTACGAGCAGTACTTC. The encoded protein is CASSLGGQVTYEQYF. Looking up the rest from reference TRBV7-9 and TRBJ2-7 gives the full variable domain: DTGVSQNPRHKITKRGQNVTFRCDPISEHNRLYWYRQTLGQGPEFLTYFQNEAQLEKSRLLSDRFSAERPKGSFSTLEIQRTEQGDSAMYLCASSLGGQVTYEQYFGPGTRLTVT.

In its sample, this clone was seen once. V is TRBV11-1 and J is TRBJ2-3, with 10 positions matching TRBD1. Germline V lookup: CDR1 SGHAT, CDR2 FQDESV (reference sequence). The J segment lost 4 bases and the V segment lost 3 bases, leaving 4 bases of the junction unmatched. The CDR3 consists of 15 residues. The CDR3 bases are TGTGCCAGCAGCTTCGGACAGGGGGAGGCAGATACGCAGTATTTT. It encodes CASSFGQGEADTQYF. The whole variable domain, remainder taken from reference TRBV11-1 and TRBJ2-3, is EAEVAQSPRYKITEKSQAVAFWCDPISGHATLYWYRQILGQGPELLVQFQDESVVDDSQLPKDRFSAERLKGVDSTLKIQPAELGDSAMYLCASSFGQGEADTQYFGPGTRLTVL.

Turning to this clone: This CDR3 is also generated by other DNA sequences in the sample. This rearrangement joins TRBV30 to TRBJ2-1, with 12 bases aligning to TRBD2. Germline CDR1 and CDR2: GTSNPN and SVGIG (reference sequence). V shed 0 bases and J 7 bases; nucleotides not matched to a gene: 1. The CDR3 length is 14 residues. CDR3 amino acids: CAWSVGLAGNEQFF. For the CDR3, the DNA is TGTGCCTGGAGTGTTGGACTAGCGGGGAATGAGCAGTTCTTC.

The V gene is TRBV2, the J gene TRBJ1-5, with D maybe TRBD1 (5 bases). V lost 3 bases and J lost 1, with 7 bases in between. CDR1 SNHLY and CDR2 FYNNEI come from the germline V gene. This CDR3 is 14 amino acids long. The CDR3 here is CASSEAGSNQPQHF. The CDR3 DNA reads as TGTGCCAGCAGTGAGGCAGGGAGCAATCAGCCCCAGCATTTT.

The rearrangement uses TRBV6-5 and TRBJ2-3; TRBD1 matches 8 bases. The CDR3 has 15 residues. CDR1 MNHEY and CDR2 SVGAGI come from the germline V gene. Trimming cost V 4 bases and J 4 bases; bases outside gene matches: 7. CDR3 loop: CASSLGTGLSDTQYF. The CDR3 region has the DNA TGTGCCAGCAGTTTAGGGACAGGCCTTTCAGATACGCAGTATTTT.

CDR3 bases: TGCGCCAGCAGCTTACAGGCGAACACTGAAGCTTTCTTT. It yields the protein CASSLQANTEAFF. This chain uses TRBV5-1 with TRBJ1-1; TRBD1 might be the D (5 bases). The ends were cut back, 2 bases at V and 1 base at J, with 6 bases in the middle. CDR3 length equals 13 residues. In germline, CDR1 is SGHRS, CDR2 YFSETQ.

J is TRBJ2-2 and V is TRBV2; TRBD1 is a possible D gene (5 bases). There are 13 residues in the CDR3. The germline V gene has CDR1 SNHLY and CDR2 FYNNEI. V was pared by 8 bases and J by 5 bases, with 12 bases between. CDR3 sequence: CASLRTRTGELFF. The DNA of the CDR3 is TGTGCCAGCTTAAGGACACGAACCGGGGAGCTGTTTTTT.

This rearrangement joins TRBV5-5 to TRBJ2-4; 7 nucleotides align to TRBD2. V dropped 1 base and J dropped 1; count of bases not matched to a gene: 11. Per the germline V gene, CDR1 is SGHKS and CDR2 is YYEKEE (reference sequence). The CDR3 is made up of 18 amino acids. CDR3 region: CASSLRGRGEVAKNIQYF. The CDR3 bases are TGTGCCAGCAGCTTGAGGGGCCGGGGGGAGGTTGCCAAAAACATTCAGTACTTC.

V usage is TRBV6-6 and J usage is TRBJ2-2; weak D call: TRBD1 (6 bases). Trimming left V 3 bases short and J 7 bases short, with 15 bases between. Per the germline V gene, CDR1 is MNHNY and CDR2 is SVGAGI (reference sequence). The CDR3 consists of 15 residues. The CDR3 nucleotides read TGTGCCAGCAGTTATGGTGTGGGGGCAGGCGGGGAGCTGTTTTTT. Encoded protein: CASSYGVGAGGELFF.

The rearrangement uses TRBV27 and TRBJ1-1; D ambiguous. The CDR3 spans 17 residues. V lost 3 bases, J lost 1 base, and 18 bases lay in between. Germline loops: CDR1 MNHEY, CDR2 SMNVEV (reference sequence). The CDR3 sequence is CASSFFGVSGQNTEAFF. The CDR3, as DNA: TGTGCCAGCAGTTTCTTCGGGGTTAGTGGTCAGAACACTGAAGCTTTCTTT.

This sequence joins TRBV5-1 and TRBJ2-1; D is uncertain. Per the germline V gene, CDR1 is SGHRS and CDR2 is YFSETQ. With 2 bases removed from V and 1 base from J, the gap between germline ends came to 10 bases. The CDR3 contains 15 residues. Here the CDR3 reads CASSFTASSYNEQFF. Written as DNA, the CDR3 is TGCGCCAGCAGCTTTACCGCGAGTTCCTACAATGAGCAGTTCTTC.

V and J are TRBV7-2 and TRBJ2-1; 13 positions match TRBD2. The CDR3 runs to 17 residues. The V gene's germline CDR1 is SGHTA and CDR2 FQGNSA. With 5 bases clipped from V and 6 bases from J, the junction kept 10 bases outside the gene matches. CDR3 sequence reads: CASSPYPGLAGLNEQFF. The DNA for the CDR3 is TGTGCCAGCAGCCCTTATCCGGGACTAGCGGGACTCAATGAGCAGTTCTTC.

V is TRBV6-5 and J is TRBJ1-4, with a possible D match to TRBD1 (6 bases). Germline values: CDR1 MNHEY, CDR2 SVGAGI. CDR3 length: 15 amino acids. With 6 bases removed from V and 7 bases from J, the gap between germline ends came to 18 bases. This CDR3 reads CASRATGFLGEKLFF. Here the CDR3 DNA reads TGTGCCAGCAGGGCTACAGGGTTTTTAGGTGAAAAACTGTTTTTT.

The chain joins TRBV5-4 to TRBJ1-2; 7 bases fit TRBD1. The CDR3 totals 18 residues. Germline CDR1 SGHNT, CDR2 YYREEE (reference sequence). V lost 4 bases to trimming and J lost 3 bases; unmatched junction nucleotides: 18. The CDR3 region has the DNA TGTGCCAGCAGCCGCGGGCCAGGGGGAACGAGGGTGCACTATGGCTACACCTTC. It is translated as CASSRGPGGTRVHYGYTF.

The chain combines TRBV11-3 with TRBJ2-3, with 9 bases that match TRBD2. Germline V gene data show CDR1 as SGHNT and CDR2 as YENEEA. The CDR3 has 14 residues. J was trimmed by 4 bases and V by 5 bases; bases with no gene match: 4. CDR3 residues: CASSLGTSSDTQYF. The CDR3 nucleotides read TGTGCCAGCAGCCTAGGGACTAGCTCAGATACGCAGTATTTT.